This T cell receptor (beta chain) derives from a study of cytomegalovirus exposure and HLA in healthy donors. Findings and caveats of the study: Indistinguishable V segments such as TRBV6-2 and TRBV6-3 were excluded. For most TCR beta V segments, an earlier analysis put the productive rate at about 90% or about 30% of the time. Using a false discovery rate of 0.05, a later analysis showed that approximately 17,000 TCR beta sequences were associated with HLA alleles. 150 or so TCR beta chains were listed as cytomegalovirus-associated.

The J segment lost 4 bases and the V segment lost 5 bases, leaving 11 bases of the junction unmatched. The germline CDR1 and CDR2 sequences are SGHAT and FQNNGV. CDR3 length: 16 residues. 60 Vbeta and 13 Jbeta primers were used in PCR. TCRdb's table, derived via immunoSEQ multiplex PCR, lists solely in-frame clones and lacks some. Of some 130,000 clones in the sample, around 77% were seen once. Points on this clone: Its antigen is currently unknown.

The chain carries TRBV11-2 and TRBJ2-3; 8 positions match TRBD1. Sequencing was performed on PBMCs. This receptor was obtained from a man younger than 45 in good health and CMV-seronegative. The CDR3 spells CASSTRTGGGADTQYF. CDR3 sequence (DNA): TGTGCCAGCAGCACCCGTACAGGGGGTGGGGCAGATACGCAGTATTTT.